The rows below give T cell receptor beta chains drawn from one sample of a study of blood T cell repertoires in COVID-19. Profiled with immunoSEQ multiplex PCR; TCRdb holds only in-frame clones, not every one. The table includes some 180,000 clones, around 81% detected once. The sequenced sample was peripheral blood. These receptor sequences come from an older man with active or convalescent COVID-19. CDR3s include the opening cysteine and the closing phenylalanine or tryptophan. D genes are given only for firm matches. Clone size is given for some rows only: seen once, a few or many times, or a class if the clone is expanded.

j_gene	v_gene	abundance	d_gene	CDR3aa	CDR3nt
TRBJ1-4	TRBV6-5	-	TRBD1	CASSYSNRGYEKLFF	TGTGCCAGCAGTTACTCAAACAGGGGTTATGAAAAACTGTTTTTT
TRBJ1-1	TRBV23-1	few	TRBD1	CANPDRASTEAFF	TGCGCCAACCCAGACAGGGCTAGCACTGAAGCTTTCTTT
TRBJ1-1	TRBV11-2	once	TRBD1	CASSHRDRGGTEAFF	TGTGCCAGCAGCCACAGGGACAGGGGAGGGACTGAAGCTTTCTTT
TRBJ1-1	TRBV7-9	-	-	CASSNQLDRRNTEAFF	TGTGCCAGCAGCAACCAACTCGACAGGAGGAACACTGAAGCTTTCTTT
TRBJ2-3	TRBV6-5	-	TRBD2	CASGLAGARTDTQYF	TGTGCCAGCGGTCTAGCGGGGGCTCGCACAGATACGCAGTATTTT
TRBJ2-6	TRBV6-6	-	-	CASSPQEGSGANVLTF	TGTGCCAGCAGTCCCCAAGAGGGCTCTGGGGCCAACGTCCTGACTTTC
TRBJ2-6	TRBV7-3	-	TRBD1	CASSPRAGTGGFGANVLTF	TGTGCCAGCAGCCCCCGGGCCGGGACAGGGGGCTTTGGGGCCAACGTCCTGACTTTC
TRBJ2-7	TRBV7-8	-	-	CASSSWTDYEQYF	TGTGCCAGCAGCTCCTGGACAGACTACGAGCAGTACTTC
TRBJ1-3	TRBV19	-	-	CASSIELRNTIYF	TGTGCCAGTAGTATCGAGTTGAGGAACACCATATATTTT
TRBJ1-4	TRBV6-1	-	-	CASSESGGSTNEKLFF	TGTGCCAGCAGTGAATCGGGGGGGTCGACTAATGAAAAACTGTTTTTT
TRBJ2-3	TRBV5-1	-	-	CASSLGPSTDTQYF	TGCGCCAGCAGCTTGGGGCCTAGCACAGATACGCAGTATTTT
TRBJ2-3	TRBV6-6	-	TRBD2	CASSSAGGWDTQYF	TGTGCCAGCAGTTCTGCGGGGGGTTGGGATACGCAGTATTTT
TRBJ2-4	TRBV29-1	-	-	CSVEGHPVGNIQYF	TGCAGCGTCGAGGGACATCCAGTCGGGAACATTCAGTACTTC
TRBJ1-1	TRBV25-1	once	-	CASSDSLMNTEAFF	TGTGCCAGCAGTGACTCCCTTATGAACACTGAAGCTTTCTTT
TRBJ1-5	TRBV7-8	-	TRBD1	CASSGGTAGGNQPQHF	TGTGCCAGCAGCGGCGGGACAGCGGGCGGCAATCAGCCCCAGCATTTT
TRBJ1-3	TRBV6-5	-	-	CASRDIWSSGNTIYF	TGTGCCAGCAGAGATATATGGAGCTCTGGAAACACCATATATTTT
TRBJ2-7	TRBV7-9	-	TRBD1	CASSPWTGAYEQYF	TGTGCCAGCAGCCCTTGGACAGGGGCCTACGAGCAGTACTTC
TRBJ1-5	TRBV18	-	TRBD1	CASSPRDSPGPQHF	TGTGCCAGCTCACCCCGGGACAGCCCAGGGCCCCAGCATTTT
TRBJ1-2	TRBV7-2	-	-	CASSSGNRPYGYTF	TGTGCCAGCAGCTCGGGTAACAGGCCTTATGGCTACACCTTC
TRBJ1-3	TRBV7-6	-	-	CASSFGSGLIGNTIYF	TGTGCCAGCAGCTTCGGCTCGGGACTCATTGGAAACACCATATATTTT
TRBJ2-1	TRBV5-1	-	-	CASSPFWERKGNEQFF	TGCGCCAGCAGCCCCTTTTGGGAGAGGAAAGGGAATGAGCAGTTCTTC
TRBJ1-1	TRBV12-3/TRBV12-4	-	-	CASRLSTPTEAFF	TGTGCCAGCAGGCTGAGTACCCCCACTGAAGCTTTCTTT
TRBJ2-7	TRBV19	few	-	CASSPLGSSYEQYF	TGTGCCAGTAGTCCCCTCGGGTCCTCCTACGAGCAGTACTTC
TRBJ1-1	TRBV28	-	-	CASSLWAGNTEAFF	TGTGCCAGCAGTTTATGGGCGGGAAACACTGAAGCTTTCTTT
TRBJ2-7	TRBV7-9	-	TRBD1	CASSVATQGPSSYEQYF	TGTGCCAGCAGCGTAGCCACACAGGGGCCTAGCTCCTACGAGCAGTACTTC
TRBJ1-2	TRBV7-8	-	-	CASSLALGAGNYGYTF	TGTGCCAGCAGCTTAGCGCTGGGGGCGGGTAACTATGGCTACACCTTC
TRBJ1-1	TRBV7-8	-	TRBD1	CASNLDRGVTEAFF	TGTGCCAGCAACCTCGACAGGGGTGTCACTGAAGCTTTCTTT
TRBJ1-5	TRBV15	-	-	CATSIHPSQPQHF	TGTGCCACCAGCATCCACCCTAGCCAGCCCCAGCATTTT
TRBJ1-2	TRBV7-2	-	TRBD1	CASSLSTGNHYGYTF	TGTGCCAGCAGCTTATCGACAGGGAACCACTATGGCTACACCTTC
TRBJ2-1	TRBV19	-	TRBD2	CASSATSGSIDEQFF	TGTGCCAGCAGCGCGACTAGCGGGAGTATCGATGAGCAGTTCTTC
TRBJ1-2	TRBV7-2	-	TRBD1	CASSLETGGRNGYTF	TGTGCCAGCAGCTTAGAGACAGGGGGTCGGAATGGCTACACCTTC
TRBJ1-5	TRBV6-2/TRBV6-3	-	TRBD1	CASSRPQTGGNQPQHF	TGTGCCAGCAGTCGCCCTCAGACAGGGGGCAATCAGCCCCAGCATTTT
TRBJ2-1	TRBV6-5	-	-	CASSYSLAHNEQFF	TGTGCCAGCAGTTACTCACTAGCCCACAATGAGCAGTTCTTC
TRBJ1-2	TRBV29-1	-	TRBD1	CSVPGTGNYGYTF	TGCAGCGTCCCCGGGACAGGAAACTATGGCTACACCTTC
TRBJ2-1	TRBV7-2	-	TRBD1	CASSSRDRGLEQFF	TGTGCCAGCAGCTCCCGGGACAGGGGGCTTGAGCAGTTCTTC
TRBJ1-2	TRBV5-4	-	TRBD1	CASSSRPGQGLNGYTF	TGTGCCAGCAGCTCACGTCCGGGACAGGGGTTGAATGGCTACACCTTC
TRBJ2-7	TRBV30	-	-	CAWSVRTGYREQYF	TGTGCCTGGAGTGTACGAACGGGGTATAGGGAGCAGTACTTC
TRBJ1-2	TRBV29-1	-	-	CSADPMKRAFNGYTF	TGCAGCGCTGATCCCATGAAGAGGGCGTTTAATGGCTACACCTTC
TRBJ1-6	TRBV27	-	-	CASSLSIQGDSPLHF	TGTGCCAGCAGTTTATCGATACAGGGTGATTCACCCCTCCACTTT
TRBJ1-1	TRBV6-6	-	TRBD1	CASRNGQGNTEAFF	TGTGCCAGCAGAAACGGACAGGGAAACACTGAAGCTTTCTTT
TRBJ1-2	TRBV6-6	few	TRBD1	CASSLVGRDSNYGYTF	TGTGCCAGCAGCCTCGTAGGTCGGGACAGTAACTATGGCTACACCTTC
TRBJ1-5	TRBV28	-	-	CASRQAIRGGKGDQPQHF	TGTGCCAGCAGACAAGCTATCAGGGGAGGGAAGGGCGATCAGCCCCAGCATTTT
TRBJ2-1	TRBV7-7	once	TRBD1	CASSWGQNNEQFF	TGTGCCAGCAGCTGGGGACAGAACAATGAGCAGTTCTTC
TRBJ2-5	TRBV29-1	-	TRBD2	CSVVAGGETQYF	TGCAGCGTTGTAGCGGGAGGGGAGACCCAGTACTTC
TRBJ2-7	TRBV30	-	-	CAWSWQGEQYF	TGTGCCTGGAGTTGGCAGGGCGAGCAGTACTTC
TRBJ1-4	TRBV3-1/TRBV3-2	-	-	CASSFLPTGKLFF	TGTGCCAGCAGCTTCTTACCCACAGGAAAACTGTTTTTT
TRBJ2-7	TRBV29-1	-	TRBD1	CSGRQGREQYF	TGCAGCGGCCGACAGGGACGCGAGCAGTACTTC
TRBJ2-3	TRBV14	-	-	CASSQYTDTQYF	TGTGCCAGCAGCCAATACACAGATACGCAGTATTTT
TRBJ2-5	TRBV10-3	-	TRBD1	CAIRGTDQETQYF	TGTGCCATCAGGGGGACAGACCAAGAGACCCAGTACTTC
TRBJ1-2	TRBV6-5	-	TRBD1	CASSYDRGANYGYTF	TGTGCCAGCAGTTACGACAGGGGAGCTAACTATGGCTACACCTTC
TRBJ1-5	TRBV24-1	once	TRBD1	CATSETGSNQPQHF	TGTGCCACCAGTGAGACAGGGAGTAATCAGCCCCAGCATTTT
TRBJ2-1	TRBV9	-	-	CASSSQTRGNEQFF	TGTGCCAGCAGCAGCCAGACAAGGGGGAATGAGCAGTTCTTC